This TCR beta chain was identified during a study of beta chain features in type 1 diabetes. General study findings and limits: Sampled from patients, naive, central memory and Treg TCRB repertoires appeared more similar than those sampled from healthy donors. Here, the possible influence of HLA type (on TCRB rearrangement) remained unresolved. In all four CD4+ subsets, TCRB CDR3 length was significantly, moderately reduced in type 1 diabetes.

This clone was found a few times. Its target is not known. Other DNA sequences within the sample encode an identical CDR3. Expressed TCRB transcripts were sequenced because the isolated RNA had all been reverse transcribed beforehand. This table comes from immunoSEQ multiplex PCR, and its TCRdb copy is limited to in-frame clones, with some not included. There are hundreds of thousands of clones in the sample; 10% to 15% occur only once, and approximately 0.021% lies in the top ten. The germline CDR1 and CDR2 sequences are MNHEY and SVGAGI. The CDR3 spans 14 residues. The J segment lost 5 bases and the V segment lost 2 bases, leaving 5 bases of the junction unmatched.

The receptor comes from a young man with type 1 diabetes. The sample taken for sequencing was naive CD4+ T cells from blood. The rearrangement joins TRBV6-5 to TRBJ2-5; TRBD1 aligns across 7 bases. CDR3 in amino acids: CASSYQGVGETQYF. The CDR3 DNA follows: TGTGCCAGCAGTTACCAGGGGGTAGGGGAGACCCAGTACTTC.